The 11 T cell receptor beta chains below come from one sample, sequenced in a study of a mutant IDH1 vaccine in newly diagnosed glioma. As for time point: week 23, last vaccination. A single vaccine dose contained 300 ug of mutant IDH1 20-mer peptide, and topical imiquimod was used with it. Measured with immunoSEQ multiplex PCR; TCRdb has only the in-frame clones, and not every one. The data show tens of thousands of clones, about 76% seen once. Antigen specificity for these receptors is unknown. The sample in question was PBMCs, obtained from a glioma patient whose treatment included an IDH1 peptide vaccine. Source of these receptors: a man aged 50-60 years with glioma.

This clone counts as medium-sized (0.01 to 0.1%). The V call is TRBV27, the J call TRBJ1-1, with 7 bases fitting TRBD1. The CDR3 has 14 amino acids. Germline values: CDR1 MNHEY, CDR2 SMNVEV (reference sequence). V trimming: 6 bases; J trimming: 3 bases; junction bases outside the gene matches: 7. CDR3 protein: CASRAPQGYTEAFF. The CDR3 bases are TGTGCCAGCAGAGCCCCACAGGGGTACACTGAAGCTTTCTTT.

This clone was observed once. This chain connects TRBV7-2 to TRBJ2-1; D ambiguous. The germline gives CDR1 SGHTA, CDR2 FQGNSA. This CDR3 has 16 residues. Trimming cost V 3 bases and J 5 bases, with 17 bases left between them. CDR3 loop: CASSFLGLLFDNEQFF. CDR3 bases: TGTGCCAGCAGCTTCCTCGGGCTACTGTTTGACAATGAGCAGTTCTTC.

The genes are TRBV30 and TRBJ2-1, with a tentative D call TRBD2 (5 bases). In germline, CDR1 is GTSNPN, CDR2 SVGIG (reference sequence). The CDR3 length is 13 residues. V lost 0 bases, J lost 7 bases, and 10 bases lay in between. CDR3 in amino acids: CAWSVTRRNEQFF. CDR3 bases: TGTGCCTGGAGTGTTACAAGGAGGAATGAGCAGTTCTTC.

V and J are TRBV30 and TRBJ2-1; D is possibly TRBD1 or TRBD2 (5 bases each). Germline lookup yields CDR1 GTSNPN and CDR2 SVGIG (reference sequence). V dropped 8 bases and J dropped 4 bases, with 15 bases sitting between them. The CDR3 is made up of 13 amino acids. The CDR3 sequence: CARGRGGYNEQFF. The CDR3 nucleotides read TGTGCCCGGGGAAGGGGCGGGTACAATGAGCAGTTCTTC.

The V and J genes are TRBV5-1 and TRBJ1-1; D remains ambiguous. CDR1 SGHRS and CDR2 YFSETQ come from the germline V gene. The CDR3 is made up of 12 amino acids. The germline V and J ends were trimmed by 0 bases and 7 bases, with 7 bases remaining between them. The CDR3 sequence is CASSLVGNEAFF. The CDR3 nucleotides are TGCGCCAGCAGCTTGGTCGGTAATGAAGCTTTCTTT. The variable domain in full, with the rest retrieved from reference TRBV5-1 and TRBJ1-1, is KAGVTQTPRYLIKTRGQQVTLSCSPISGHRSVSWYQQTPGQGLQFLFEYFSETQRNKGNFPGRFSGRQFSNSRSEMNVSTLELGDSALYLCASSLVGNEAFFGQGTRLTVV.

In this sample, this clone turned up once. The genes are TRBV5-1 and TRBJ1-4; TRBD1 matches 12 bases. CDR1 SGHRS and CDR2 YFSETQ come from the germline V gene. The CDR3 length is 16 residues. The trim removed 1 base at V and 8 bases at J, leaving 6 bases unmatched. Here the CDR3 reads CASSLWGQGANEKLFF. CDR3 DNA: TGCGCCAGCAGCTTGTGGGGACAGGGGGCAAACGAAAAACTGTTTTTT.

The rearrangement uses TRBV6-7 and TRBJ1-5, with D perhaps matching TRBD1 (5 bases). TRBV6-7 is given ORF status, its function remaining uncertain. With 5 bases removed from V and 2 bases from J, the gap between germline ends came to 13 bases. This CDR3 region has 15 residues. In nucleotides, the CDR3 is TGTGCCAGCAGTCCAGGGAGGAGGGGCAATCAGCCCCAGCATTTT. Translated, it gives CASSPGRRGNQPQHF.

This chain's CDR3 is CASSPDRLNTEAFF. The DNA for the CDR3 is TGTGCCAGCAGCCCGGACAGGCTGAACACTGAAGCTTTCTTT. The chain uses TRBV7-8 and TRBJ1-1; TRBD1 matches at 7 bases. Germline V gene sequence: CDR1 SGHVS, CDR2 FQNEAQ. Losses at the gene ends were 5 bases for V and 0 bases for J; bases not matched to a gene: 3. This CDR3 region has 14 residues.

The table lists this clone with a few counts. The chain is built from TRBV6-5 and TRBJ1-3, with D maybe TRBD1 (5 bases). The CDR3 consists of 14 residues. Germline V CDR1 and CDR2: MNHEY, SVGAGI. V gave up 4 bases and J gave up 2 bases, with 9 bases separating them. CDR3 coding DNA: TGTGCCAGCAGTTTCGGCAGGGCTGGAAACACCATATATTTT. Amino acids: CASSFGRAGNTIYF.

The gene calls are TRBV5-1 and TRBJ2-5; D not certain. The CDR3 is made up of 16 amino acids. V gave up 4 bases and J gave up 1 base, with 17 bases separating them. CDR1 SGHRS and CDR2 YFSETQ come from the germline V gene. The CDR3: CASSTGHPTSQETQYF. The CDR3 nucleotides read TGCGCCAGCAGCACCGGCCATCCTACCTCCCAAGAGACCCAGTACTTC.

The chain links TRBV9 to TRBJ1-1, with D unresolved. The V end was cut by 4 bases, the J end by 1 base, with 14 bases between. CDR3 length: 15 residues. Germline-derived CDR1 and CDR2 are SGDLS and YYNGEE. Written as DNA, the CDR3 is TGTGCCAGCAGCCCCCACTTCTCACCGAACACTGAAGCTTTCTTT. Its protein is CASSPHFSPNTEAFF.